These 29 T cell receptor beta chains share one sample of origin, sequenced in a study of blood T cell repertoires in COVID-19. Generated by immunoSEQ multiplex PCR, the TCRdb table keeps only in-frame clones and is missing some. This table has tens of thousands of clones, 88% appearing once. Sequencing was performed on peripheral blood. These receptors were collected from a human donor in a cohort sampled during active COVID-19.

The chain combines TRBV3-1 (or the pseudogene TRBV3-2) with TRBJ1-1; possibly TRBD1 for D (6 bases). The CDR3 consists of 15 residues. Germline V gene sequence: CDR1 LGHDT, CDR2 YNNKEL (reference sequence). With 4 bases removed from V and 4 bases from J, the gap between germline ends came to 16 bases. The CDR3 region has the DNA TGTGCCAGCAGCCCGGCGGAGGGGGGGTTCACTGAAGCTTTCTTT. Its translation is CASSPAEGGFTEAFF.

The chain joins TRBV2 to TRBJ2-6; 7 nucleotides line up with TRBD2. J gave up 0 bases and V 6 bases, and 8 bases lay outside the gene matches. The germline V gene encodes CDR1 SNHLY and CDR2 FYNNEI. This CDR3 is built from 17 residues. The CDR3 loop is CASRFPPGGSGANVLTF. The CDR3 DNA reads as TGTGCCAGCAGGTTCCCTCCGGGGGGCTCTGGGGCCAACGTCCTGACTTTC.

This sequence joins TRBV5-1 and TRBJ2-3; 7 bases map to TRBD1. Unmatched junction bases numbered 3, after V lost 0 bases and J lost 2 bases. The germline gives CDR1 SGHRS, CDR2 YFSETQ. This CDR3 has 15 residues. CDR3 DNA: TGCGCCAGCAGCTTGGGACAGGGCTTCACAGATACGCAGTATTTT. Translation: CASSLGQGFTDTQYF.

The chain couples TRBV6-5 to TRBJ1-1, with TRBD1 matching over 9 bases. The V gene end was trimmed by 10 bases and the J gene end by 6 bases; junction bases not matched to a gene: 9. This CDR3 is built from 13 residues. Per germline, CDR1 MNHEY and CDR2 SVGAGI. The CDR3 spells CATRDRASAEAFF. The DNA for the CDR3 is TGTGCCACCCGGGACAGGGCGTCGGCTGAAGCTTTCTTT.

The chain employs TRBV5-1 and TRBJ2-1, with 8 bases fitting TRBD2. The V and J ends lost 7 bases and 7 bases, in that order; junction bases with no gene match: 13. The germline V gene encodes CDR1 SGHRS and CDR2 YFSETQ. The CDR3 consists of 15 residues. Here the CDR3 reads CASSPGAGAGNEQFF. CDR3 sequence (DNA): TGCGCCAGCTCTCCAGGAGCGGGAGCTGGAAATGAGCAGTTCTTC.

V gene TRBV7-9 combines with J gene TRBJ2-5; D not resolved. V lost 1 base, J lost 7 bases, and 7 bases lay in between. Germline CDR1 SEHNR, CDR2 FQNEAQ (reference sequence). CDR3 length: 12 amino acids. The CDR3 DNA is TGTGCCAGCAGCTTAGTCTCAGGGACCCAGTACTTC. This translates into CASSLVSGTQYF.

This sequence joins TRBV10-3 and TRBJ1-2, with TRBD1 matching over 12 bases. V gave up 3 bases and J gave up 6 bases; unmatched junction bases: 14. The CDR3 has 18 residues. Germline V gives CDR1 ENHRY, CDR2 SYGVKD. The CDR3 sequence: CAISDLPGQGASGNGYTF. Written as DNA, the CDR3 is TGTGCCATCAGTGATTTACCGGGACAGGGGGCGTCTGGTAATGGCTACACCTTC.

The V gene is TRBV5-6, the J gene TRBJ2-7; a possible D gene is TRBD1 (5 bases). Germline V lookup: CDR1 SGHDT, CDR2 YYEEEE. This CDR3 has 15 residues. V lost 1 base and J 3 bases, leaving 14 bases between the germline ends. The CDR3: CASSLLSGWDYEQYF. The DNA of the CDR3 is TGTGCCAGCAGCTTGTTGTCAGGGTGGGACTACGAGCAGTACTTC.

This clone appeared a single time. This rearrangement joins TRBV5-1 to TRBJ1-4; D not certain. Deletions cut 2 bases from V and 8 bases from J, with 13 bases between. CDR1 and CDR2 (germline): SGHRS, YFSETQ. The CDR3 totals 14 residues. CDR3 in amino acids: CASSFGEAGEKLFF. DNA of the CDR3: TGCGCCAGCAGCTTCGGGGAAGCTGGGGAAAAACTGTTTTTT.

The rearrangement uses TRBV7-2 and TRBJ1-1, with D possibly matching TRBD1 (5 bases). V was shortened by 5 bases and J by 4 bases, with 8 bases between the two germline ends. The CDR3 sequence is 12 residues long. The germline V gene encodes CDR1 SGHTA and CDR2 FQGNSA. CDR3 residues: CASSRGSTEAFF. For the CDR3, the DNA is TGTGCCAGCAGCCGGGGGTCCACTGAAGCTTTCTTT.

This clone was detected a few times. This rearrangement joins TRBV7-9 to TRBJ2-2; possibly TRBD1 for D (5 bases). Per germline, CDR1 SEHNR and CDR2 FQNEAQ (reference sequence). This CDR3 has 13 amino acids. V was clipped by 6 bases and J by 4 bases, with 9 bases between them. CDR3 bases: TGTGCCAGCAGGGGGCAGGGCACCGGGGAGCTGTTTTTT. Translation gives CASRGQGTGELFF.

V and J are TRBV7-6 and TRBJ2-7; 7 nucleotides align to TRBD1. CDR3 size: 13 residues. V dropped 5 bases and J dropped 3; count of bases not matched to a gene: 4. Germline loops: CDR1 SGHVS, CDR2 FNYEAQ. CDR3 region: CASSQGQNYEQYF. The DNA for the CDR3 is TGTGCCAGCAGCCAGGGACAGAACTACGAGCAGTACTTC.

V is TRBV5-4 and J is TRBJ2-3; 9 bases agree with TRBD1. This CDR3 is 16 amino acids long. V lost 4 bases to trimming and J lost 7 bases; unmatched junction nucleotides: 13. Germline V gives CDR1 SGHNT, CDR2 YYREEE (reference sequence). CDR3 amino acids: CASSVVGTGLVNTQYF. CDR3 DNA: TGTGCCAGCAGCGTCGTCGGGACAGGGCTCGTGAATACGCAGTATTTT.

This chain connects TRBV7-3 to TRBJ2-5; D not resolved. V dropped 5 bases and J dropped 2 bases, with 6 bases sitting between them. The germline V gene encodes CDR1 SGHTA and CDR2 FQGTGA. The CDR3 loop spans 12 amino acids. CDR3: CASSADQETQYF. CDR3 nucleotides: TGTGCCAGCAGCGCGGATCAAGAGACCCAGTACTTC.

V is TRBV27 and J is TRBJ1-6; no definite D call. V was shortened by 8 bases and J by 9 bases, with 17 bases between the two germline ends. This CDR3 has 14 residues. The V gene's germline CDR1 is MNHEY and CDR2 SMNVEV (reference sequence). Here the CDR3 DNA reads TGTGCCAGCGGACTCGTCCTCGAGGGTTCACCCCTCCACTTT. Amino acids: CASGLVLEGSPLHF.

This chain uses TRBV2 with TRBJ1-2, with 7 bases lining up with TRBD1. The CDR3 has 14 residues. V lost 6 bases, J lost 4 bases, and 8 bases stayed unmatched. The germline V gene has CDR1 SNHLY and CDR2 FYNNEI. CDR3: CASRGSGDSYGYTF. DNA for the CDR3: TGTGCCAGCAGGGGATCGGGGGACAGCTATGGCTACACCTTC.

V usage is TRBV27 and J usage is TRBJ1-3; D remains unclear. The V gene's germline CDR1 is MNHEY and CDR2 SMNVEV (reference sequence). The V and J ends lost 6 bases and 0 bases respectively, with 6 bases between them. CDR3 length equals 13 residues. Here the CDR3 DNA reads TGTGCCAGCAGGTACAGCTCTGGAAACACCATATATTTT. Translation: CASRYSSGNTIYF.

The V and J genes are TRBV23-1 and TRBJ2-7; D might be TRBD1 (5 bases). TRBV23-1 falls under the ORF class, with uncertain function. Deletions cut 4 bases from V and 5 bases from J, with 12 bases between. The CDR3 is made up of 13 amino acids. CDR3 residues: CASSPQDRHEQYF. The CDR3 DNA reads TGCGCCAGCAGTCCGCAAGACAGACACGAGCAGTACTTC.

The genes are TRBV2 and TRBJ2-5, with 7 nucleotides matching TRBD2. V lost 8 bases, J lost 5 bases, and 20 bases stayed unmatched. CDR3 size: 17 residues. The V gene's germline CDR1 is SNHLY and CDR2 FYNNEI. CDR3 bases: TGTGCCAGCCTGGGTGGAGGTTGGGGGGGAACCCGGGAGACCCAGTACTTC. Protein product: CASLGGGWGGTRETQYF. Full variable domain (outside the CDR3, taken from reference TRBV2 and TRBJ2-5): EPEVTQTPSHQVTQMGQEVILRCVPISNHLYFYWYRQILGQKVEFLVSFYNNEISEKSEIFDDQFSVERPDGSNFTLKIRSTKLEDSAMYFCASLGGGWGGTRETQYFGPGTRLLVL.

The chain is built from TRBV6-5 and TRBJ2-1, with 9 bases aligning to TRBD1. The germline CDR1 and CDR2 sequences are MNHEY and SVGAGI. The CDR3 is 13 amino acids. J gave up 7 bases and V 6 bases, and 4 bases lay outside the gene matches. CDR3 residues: CASRRTGDNEQFF. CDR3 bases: TGTGCCAGCAGAAGGACAGGGGATAATGAGCAGTTCTTC.

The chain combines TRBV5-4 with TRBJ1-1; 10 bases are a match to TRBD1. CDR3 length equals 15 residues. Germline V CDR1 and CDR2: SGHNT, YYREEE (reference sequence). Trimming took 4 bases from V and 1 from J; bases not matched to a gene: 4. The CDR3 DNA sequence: TGTGCCAGCAGCCCTGGACAGGGGGAGAACACTGAAGCTTTCTTT. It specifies CASSPGQGENTEAFF.

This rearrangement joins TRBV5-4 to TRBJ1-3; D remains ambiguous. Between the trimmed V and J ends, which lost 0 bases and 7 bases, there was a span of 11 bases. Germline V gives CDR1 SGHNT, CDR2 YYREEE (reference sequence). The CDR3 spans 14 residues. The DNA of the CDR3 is TGTGCCAGCAGCTTGGACCCGGCGGAGAACACCATATATTTT. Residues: CASSLDPAENTIYF. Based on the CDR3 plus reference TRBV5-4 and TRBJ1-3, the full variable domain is ETGVTQSPTHLIKTRGQQVTLRCSSQSGHNTVSWYQQALGQGPQFIFQYYREEENGRGNFPPRFSGLQFPNYSSELNVNALELDDSALYLCASSLDPAENTIYFGEGSWLTVV.

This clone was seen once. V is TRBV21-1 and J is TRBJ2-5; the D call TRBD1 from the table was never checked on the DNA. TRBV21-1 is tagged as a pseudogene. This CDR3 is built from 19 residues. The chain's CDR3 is CASSSRATGDRARGETQYF. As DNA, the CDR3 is TGTGCCAGCAGCTCAAGGGCGACAGGGGACAGGGCAAGGGGGGAGACCCAGTACTTC.

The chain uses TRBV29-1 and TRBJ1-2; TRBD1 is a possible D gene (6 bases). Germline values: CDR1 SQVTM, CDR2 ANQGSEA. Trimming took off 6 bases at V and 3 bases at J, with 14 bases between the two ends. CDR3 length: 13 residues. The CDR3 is CSVSAQGDYGYTF. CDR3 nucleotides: TGCAGCGTCTCTGCACAGGGCGACTATGGCTACACCTTC.

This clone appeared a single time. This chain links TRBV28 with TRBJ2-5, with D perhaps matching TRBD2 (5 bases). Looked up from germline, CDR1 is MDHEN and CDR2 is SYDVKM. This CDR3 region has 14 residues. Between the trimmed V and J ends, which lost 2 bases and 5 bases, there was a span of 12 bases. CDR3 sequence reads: CASSLAVALETQYF. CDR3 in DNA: TGTGCCAGCAGTTTAGCCGTAGCGCTGGAGACCCAGTACTTC.

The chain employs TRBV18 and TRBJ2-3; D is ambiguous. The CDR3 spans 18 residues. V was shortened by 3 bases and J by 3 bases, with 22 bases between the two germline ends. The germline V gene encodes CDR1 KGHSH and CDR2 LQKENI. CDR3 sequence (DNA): TGTGCCAGCTCACCTCTACCGGCCAGGAACGGTGGAACAGATACGCAGTATTTT. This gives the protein CASSPLPARNGGTDTQYF.

The CDR3 is CASSTGTGGGIQYF. The CDR3 bases are TGCGCCAGCAGCACAGGGACAGGGGGCGGCATTCAGTACTTC. The rearrangement joins TRBV5-1 to TRBJ2-4, with 12 bases fitting TRBD1. Trimming cost V 4 bases and J 9 bases; bases outside gene matches: 5. Germline CDR1 is SGHRS and CDR2 is YFSETQ. The CDR3 runs to 14 residues.

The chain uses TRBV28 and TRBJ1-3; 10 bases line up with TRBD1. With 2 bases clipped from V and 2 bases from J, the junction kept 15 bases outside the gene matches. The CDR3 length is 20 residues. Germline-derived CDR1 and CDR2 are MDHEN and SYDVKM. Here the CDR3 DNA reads TGTGCCAGCAGTTTACGGAAATGGAGACAGGGGGCGTTCGCTGGAAACACCATATATTTT. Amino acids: CASSLRKWRQGAFAGNTIYF.

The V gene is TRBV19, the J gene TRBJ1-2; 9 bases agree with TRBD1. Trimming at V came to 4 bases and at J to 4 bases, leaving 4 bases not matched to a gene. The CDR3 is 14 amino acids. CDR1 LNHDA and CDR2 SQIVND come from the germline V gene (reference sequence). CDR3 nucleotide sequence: TGTGCCAGTAGTACGGACAGGGGAAGCTATGGCTACACCTTC. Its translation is CASSTDRGSYGYTF.